This is a list of T cell receptor beta chains from one sample in a study of human T cells and chemical hapten exposure. One entry per CDR3 protein results from TCRdb running MiXCR on the RACE reads. The sample has roughly 72,000 distinct CDR3 sequences, approximately 10% seen once. The input for sequencing was whole blood, taken in connection with sensitization to the hapten diphenylcyclopropenone (DPC). The receptors stem from a woman aged 45-65 years with alopecia areata. Some clones in this sample may be carry-over from other donors' samples. Each CDR3 is given with its conserved first and last residue. The D gene is left open where the match is weak. Size is stated for part of the rows, as once, few or many counts, or as a class when the clone is expanded.

J	D	V	size	DNA	CDR3
TRBJ2-1	TRBD2	TRBV27	.	TGTGCCAGCAGTTTATCCCCGGGACTACCCTACAATGAGCAGTTCTTC	CASSLSPGLPYNEQFF
TRBJ2-1	.	TRBV15	many	TGTGCCACCAGCAGAGATCGTCGGGTAAATGAGCAGTTCTTC	CATSRDRRVNEQFF
TRBJ2-5	TRBD1	TRBV5-1	many	TGCGCCAGCAGCAGACCGGGACAGGGCCAAGAGACCCAGTACTTC	CASSRPGQGQETQYF
TRBJ2-7	TRBD2	TRBV10-2	.	TGCGCCAGCACCCCTACGACAGCGGGAGCATCGTCCGAGCAGTACTTC	CASTPTTAGASSEQYF
TRBJ1-1	.	TRBV5-4	.	TGTGCCAGCAGCATCGAGTGGAACACTGAAGCTTTCTTT	CASSIEWNTEAFF
TRBJ2-4	.	TRBV2	few	TGTGCCAGCAGCGTGGGAGCTCGGACAGCCAAAAACATTCAGTACTTC	CASSVGARTAKNIQYF
TRBJ1-6	TRBD1	TRBV5-1	.	TGCGCCAGCCGGGCAGGGGGCTACTCCTATAATTCACCCCTCCACTTT	CASRAGGYSYNSPLHF
TRBJ2-2	.	TRBV29-1	few	TGCAGCACCACCACGCAATACACCGGGGAGCTGTTTTTT	CSTTTQYTGELFF
TRBJ2-1	.	TRBV27	few	TGTGCCAGCAGCTCCGGGACGGCAAACCACAATGAGCAGTTCTTC	CASSSGTANHNEQFF
TRBJ1-1	.	TRBV3-1	few	TGTGCCAGCAGCCGTGGGACTGCGGGGACTGAAGCTTTCTTT	CASSRGTAGTEAFF
TRBJ1-3	TRBD1	TRBV20-1	few	TGCAGTGCTTCGCAGGGGGCTCTCTCTGGAAACACCATATATTTT	CSASQGALSGNTIYF
TRBJ2-5	TRBD1	TRBV4-3	.	TGCGCCAGCAGCCAGACAGGGGCGACCCAGTACTTC	CASSQTGATQYF
TRBJ1-3	TRBD1	TRBV29-1	.	TGCAGCGTACGGACAGGGGGCAACACCATATATTTT	CSVRTGGNTIYF
TRBJ2-7	.	TRBV11-2	few	TGTGCCAGCAGCCCTCTCCTAGCGTACCCCTACGAGCAGTACTTC	CASSPLLAYPYEQYF
TRBJ1-1	.	TRBV5-4	few	TGTGCCAGCAGCTTGGATGGCAGGATCATGAACACTGAAGCTTTCTTT	CASSLDGRIMNTEAFF
TRBJ2-3	TRBD2	TRBV7-6	.	TGTGCCAGCAGCTTAGGGCCGGGAGGGAGCACAGATACGCAGTATTTT	CASSLGPGGSTDTQYF
TRBJ1-5	.	TRBV30	many	TGTGCCTGGAGTACAGGAATCGATCAGCCCCAGCATTTT	CAWSTGIDQPQHF
TRBJ2-7	TRBD1	TRBV18	many	TGTGCCAGCTCCGTCTTTCGGGACAGCGGATCCTACGAGCAGTACTTC	CASSVFRDSGSYEQYF
TRBJ1-5	TRBD1	TRBV7-8	.	TGTGCCAGCAGCCACTACAGGGGCGAGGCTCAGCCCCAGCATTTT	CASSHYRGEAQPQHF
TRBJ2-1	.	TRBV29-1	.	TGCAGCGTCCGGTGGGCAGGCTCCTACAATGAGCAGTTCTTC	CSVRWAGSYNEQFF
TRBJ2-5	.	TRBV29-1	.	TGCAGCGTGGAGATCGGAGAGACCCAGTACTTC	CSVEIGETQYF
TRBJ2-1	TRBD1	TRBV7-3	many	TGTGCCAGCAGCCCACGTAGGACAGGGATCTACAATGAGCAGTTCTTC	CASSPRRTGIYNEQFF
TRBJ2-1	TRBD2	TRBV7-6	many	TGTGCCAGCAGCCCCAGGACTAGCGGGAGGGCCGCCTACAATGAGCAGTTCTTC	CASSPRTSGRAAYNEQFF
TRBJ2-7	.	TRBV7-9	many	TGTGCCAGCAGCCCACAGGGTTGGGAGCAGTACTTC	CASSPQGWEQYF
TRBJ2-1	TRBD2	TRBV27	.	TGTGCCAGCAGTTTAAACGGACTAGCTGGGAATGAGCAGTTCTTC	CASSLNGLAGNEQFF
TRBJ1-6	.	TRBV18	.	TGTGCCAGCTCCCACCAGGCGGGACTCTCGAATTCACCCCTCCACTTT	CASSHQAGLSNSPLHF
TRBJ2-4	.	TRBV3-1	few	TGTGCCAGCAGCCACCTAGCCGACATTCAGTACTTC	CASSHLADIQYF
TRBJ1-3	.	TRBV11-2	few	TGTGCCAGCAGCTTAGGGCGAAGCTCTGGAAACACCATATATTTT	CASSLGRSSGNTIYF
TRBJ2-5	.	TRBV27	once	TGTCCCAGCAGTGGAGGGGCAGAGACCCAGTACTTC	CPSSGGAETQYF
TRBJ2-3	TRBD2	TRBV20-1	few	TGCAGTGCTCTCGGACTAGCGGGATGGGGAGATACGCAGTATTTT	CSALGLAGWGDTQYF
TRBJ2-1	TRBD2	TRBV11-3	many	TGTGCCAGCAGCCCCTACAGCGGGAGCTCCTACAATGAGCAGTTCTTC	CASSPYSGSSYNEQFF